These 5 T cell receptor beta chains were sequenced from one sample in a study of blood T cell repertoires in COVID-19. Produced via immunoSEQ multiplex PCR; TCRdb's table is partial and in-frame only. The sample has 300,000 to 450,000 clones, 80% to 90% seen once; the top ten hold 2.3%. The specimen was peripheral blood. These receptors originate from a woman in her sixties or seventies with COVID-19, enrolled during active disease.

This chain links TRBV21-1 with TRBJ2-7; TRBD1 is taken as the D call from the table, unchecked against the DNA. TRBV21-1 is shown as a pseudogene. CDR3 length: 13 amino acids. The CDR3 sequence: CASSRDRGYEQYF. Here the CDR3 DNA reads TGTGCCAGCAGCAGGGACAGAGGGTACGAGCAGTACTTC.

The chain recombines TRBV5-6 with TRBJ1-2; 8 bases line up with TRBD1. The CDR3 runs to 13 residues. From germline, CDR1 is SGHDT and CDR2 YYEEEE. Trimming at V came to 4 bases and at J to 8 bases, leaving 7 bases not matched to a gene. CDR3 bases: TGTGCCAGCAGCCCAGGGGGCAATTTGGGCTACACCTTC. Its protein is CASSPGGNLGYTF.

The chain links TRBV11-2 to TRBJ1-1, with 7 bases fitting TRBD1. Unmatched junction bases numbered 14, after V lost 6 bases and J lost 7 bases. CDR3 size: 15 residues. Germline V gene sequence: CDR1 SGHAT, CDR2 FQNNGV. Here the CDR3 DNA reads TGTGCCAGCAGAGATCCGGAGGGGGCCCGCTTTGAAGCTTTCTTT. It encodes CASRDPEGARFEAFF.

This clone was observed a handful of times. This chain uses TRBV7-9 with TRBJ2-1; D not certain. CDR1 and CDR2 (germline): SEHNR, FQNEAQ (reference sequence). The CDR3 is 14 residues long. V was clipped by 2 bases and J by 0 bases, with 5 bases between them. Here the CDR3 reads CASSLTISYNEQFF. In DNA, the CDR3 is TGTGCCAGCAGCTTAACTATCTCCTACAATGAGCAGTTCTTC. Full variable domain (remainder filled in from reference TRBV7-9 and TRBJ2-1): DTGVSQNPRHKITKRGQNVTFRCDPISEHNRLYWYRQTLGQGPEFLTYFQNEAQLEKSRLLSDRFSAERPKGSFSTLEIQRTEQGDSAMYLCASSLTISYNEQFFGPGTRLTVL.

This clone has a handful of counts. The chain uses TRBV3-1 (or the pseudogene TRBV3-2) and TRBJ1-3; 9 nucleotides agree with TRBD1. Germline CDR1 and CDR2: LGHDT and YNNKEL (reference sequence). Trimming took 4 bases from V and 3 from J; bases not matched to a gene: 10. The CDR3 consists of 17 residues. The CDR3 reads CASSPVSGQGLGNTIYF. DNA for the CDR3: TGTGCCAGCAGCCCCGTCTCAGGACAGGGGCTTGGAAACACCATATATTTT.